The source of this T cell receptor (beta chain) is a study of T cell repertoires in cytomegalovirus infection (dated by TCRdb to about 2019). About the study as a whole: Because public TCR beta signatures pointed to carriage of CMV infection together with the matching HLA type, the HLA type of each donor mattered for the analysis.

The study at large found these results: In the ex vivo response, HLA-C-restricted CMV-specific TCR beta clonotypes were dominant, and in two of eight donors the single most frequent clonotype came from this HLA-C-restricted group. In both this cohort and an independent 352-donor cohort, the cumulative frequency of public TCR beta family members distinguished carriers of CMV infection plus the relevant HLA type.

Trimming costs V 8 bases and J 8 bases, and their ends lie 10 bases apart. CDR1 and CDR2 are drawn from the germline V gene (reference sequence): LNHDA, SQIVND. From the cysteine through the phenylalanine, the CDR3 covers 11 amino acids. Left in the record is the CDR3 DNA by itself, 33 bases read in frame from the first base. This sample was sequenced with an Illumina HiSeq 1500. The public reads were quality trimmed at Q25 with fastp and then assembled into clones with MiXCR by TCRdb, keeping productive beta chains. CDR3 protein duplicates are merged, each entry listing the most common genes and DNA. This sample holds 200,000 to 300,000 distinct CDR3 sequences; 12% were observed only once. Under 2% of the sample lies in the top ten. This clonotype was counted ten times or more. Its specific antigen is unknown. It has no much larger one-base neighbor in the sample; base qualities were not kept.

This sequence was found in a human donor in good health (CMV status not recorded). Some clones in this sample may be carry-over from other donors' samples. The rearranged chain carries TRBV19 and TRBJ2-1; TRBD2 is a weak D gene call, 5 bases matching. The sample comprised PBMCs. The nucleotides are TGTGCCAGTGGGATCGGGGATGAGCAGTTCTTC. Its coded protein is CASGIGDEQFF.